This T cell receptor beta chain came from a study of neurological immune-mediated disorders. Study-level background: Multiple sclerosis patients numbered around 34, of whom around 30 were relapsing-remitting and 3 secondary progressive.

This clonotype was detected ten times or more. Germline V lookup: CDR1 DFQATT, CDR2 SNEGSKA (reference sequence). There are 13 residues in the CDR3. V lost 3 bases to trimming and J lost 3 bases, with 11 bases between them. The cDNA was synthesized by means of template-switch 5'RACE, which was carried out with 10-nucleotide random UMIs. TCRdb fed the 5' RACE reads into MiXCR, producing one record per CDR3 protein. The sample lists roughly 89,000 distinct CDR3 sequences, 2% to 3% occurring once. Specimen: PBMCs. The V and J genes are TRBV20-1 and TRBJ2-5; unclear D gene. The receptor's source is a woman aged 25 to 45 with multiple sclerosis. CDR3: CSASNPREETQYF. The CDR3 DNA reads as TGCAGTGCTAGTAATCCTAGGGAAGAGACCCAGTACTTC.